This TCR beta chain was sequenced in a study of control samples from healthy donors and cancer patients. Method: immunoSEQ multiplex PCR; TCRdb's copy keeps in-frame clones and lacks some. The sample includes fewer than 30,000 clones, around 87% of them seen just once. With V trimmed by 3 bases and J by 2 bases, 3 bases remained unmatched. This CDR3 comprises 16 residues. Per the germline V gene, CDR1 is SGHDT and CDR2 is YYEEEE. The sample taken for sequencing was PBMCs. The chain employs TRBV5-6 and TRBJ1-4, with 11 bases that match TRBD1. This sequence was found in a woman aged 40-49 years with lung cancer. The CDR3 spells CASSWTGGGTNEKLFF. DNA of the CDR3: TGTGCCAGCAGCTGGACAGGGGGCGGTACTAATGAAAAACTGTTTTTT.